This TCR beta chain derives from a study of CD8+CD57+ T cells in acquired aplastic anemia. General study findings and limits: The study identified more than 25 CD8+ CDR3 sequences shared by patients and controls. The CD8+ Simpson's diversity of patients and controls was not significantly different.

The CDR3 is 13 amino acids. V was clipped by 10 bases and J by 2 bases, with 14 bases between them. Germline lookup yields CDR1 ENHRY and CDR2 SYGVKD. A word on this clonotype: Its antigen is not known.

Genomic DNA, serving as template, underwent TCR beta VDJ and CDR3 profiling. TCRdb re-called the reads with MiXCR, one entry per CDR3 protein. The sample comprises more than 100,000 distinct CDR3 sequences, around 46% of which are singletons, and roughly 2.7% rests with the top ten. This chain connects TRBV10-3 to TRBJ1-2; a possible D gene is TRBD1 (5 bases). The TCR originated in a human donor in good health, serving as a control. Sequencing used sorted CD4+, CD8+, or CD8+CD57+ T cells (not recorded which) from PBMCs. The CDR3 reads CARRDSSNYGYTF. The CDR3 DNA sequence: TGTGCCAGACGCGACAGCTCCAACTATGGCTACACCTTC.